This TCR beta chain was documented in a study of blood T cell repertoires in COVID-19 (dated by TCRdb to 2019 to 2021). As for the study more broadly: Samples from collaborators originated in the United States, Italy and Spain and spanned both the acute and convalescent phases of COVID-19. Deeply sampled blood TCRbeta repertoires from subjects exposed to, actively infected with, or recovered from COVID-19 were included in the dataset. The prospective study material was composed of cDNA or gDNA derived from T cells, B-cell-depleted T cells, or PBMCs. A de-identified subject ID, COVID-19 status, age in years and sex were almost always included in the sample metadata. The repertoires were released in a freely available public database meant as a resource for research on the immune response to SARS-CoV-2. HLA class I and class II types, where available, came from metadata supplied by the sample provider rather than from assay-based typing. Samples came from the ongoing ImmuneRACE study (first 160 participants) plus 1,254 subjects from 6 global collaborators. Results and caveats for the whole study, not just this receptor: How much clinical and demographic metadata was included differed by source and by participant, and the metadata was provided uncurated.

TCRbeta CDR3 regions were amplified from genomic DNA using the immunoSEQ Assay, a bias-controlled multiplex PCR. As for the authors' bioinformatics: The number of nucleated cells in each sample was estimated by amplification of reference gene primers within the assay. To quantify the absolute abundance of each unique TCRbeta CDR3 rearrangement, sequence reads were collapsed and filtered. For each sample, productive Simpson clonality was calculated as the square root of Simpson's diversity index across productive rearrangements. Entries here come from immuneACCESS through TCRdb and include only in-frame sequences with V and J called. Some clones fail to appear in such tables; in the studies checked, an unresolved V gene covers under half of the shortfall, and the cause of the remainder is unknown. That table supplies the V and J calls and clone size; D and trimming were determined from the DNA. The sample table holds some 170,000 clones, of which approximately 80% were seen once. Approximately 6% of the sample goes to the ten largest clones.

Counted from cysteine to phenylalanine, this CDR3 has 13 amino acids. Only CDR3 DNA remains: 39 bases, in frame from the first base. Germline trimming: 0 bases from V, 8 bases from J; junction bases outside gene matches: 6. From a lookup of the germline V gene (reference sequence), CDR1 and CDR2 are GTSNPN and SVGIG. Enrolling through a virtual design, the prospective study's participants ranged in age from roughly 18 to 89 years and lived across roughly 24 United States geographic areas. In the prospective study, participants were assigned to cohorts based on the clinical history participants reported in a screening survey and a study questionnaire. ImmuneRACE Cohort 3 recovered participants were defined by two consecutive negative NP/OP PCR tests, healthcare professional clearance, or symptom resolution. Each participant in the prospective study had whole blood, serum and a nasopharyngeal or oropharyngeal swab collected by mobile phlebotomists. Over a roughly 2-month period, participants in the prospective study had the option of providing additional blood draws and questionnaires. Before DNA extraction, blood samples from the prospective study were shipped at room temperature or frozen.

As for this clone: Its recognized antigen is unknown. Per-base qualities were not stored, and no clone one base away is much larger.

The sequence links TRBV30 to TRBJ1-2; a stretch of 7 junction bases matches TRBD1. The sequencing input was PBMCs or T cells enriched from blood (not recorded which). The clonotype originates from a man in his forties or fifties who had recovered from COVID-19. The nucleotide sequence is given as TGTGCCTGGAGTGTCTTCAGGGGGGACGGCTACACCTTC. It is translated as CAWSVFRGDGYTF.